The next 5 T cell receptor beta chains were all read from a single sample in a study of T-cell reconstitution after alpha-beta-depleted transplantation in children. Unique molecular identifiers featured in how the TCRbeta library was prepared. In TCRdb, the PCR reads were re-called with MiXCR into one record per CDR3 protein. There are a few hundred thousand distinct CDR3 sequences in the sample; around 8.9% occur only once, and less than 6% lies in the top ten. The source material was PBMCs from the stem cell graft donor, sampled from the stem cell graft. The receptors derive from a human donor who donated a stem cell graft to a child with SCID.

Ten or more counts support this clonotype. The V call is TRBV10-3, the J call TRBJ1-1; weak D call: TRBD1 (5 bases). Germline CDR1 ENHRY, CDR2 SYGVKD. With 10 bases removed from V and 4 bases from J, the gap between germline ends came to 22 bases. This CDR3 spans 15 amino acids. CDR3 bases: TGTGCCACATCACTGGGACGGGGGAGGGTCACTGAAGCTTTCTTT. Translated: CATSLGRGRVTEAFF.

This clonotype turned up a few times. The chain couples TRBV15 to TRBJ2-2, with D unresolved. This CDR3 spans 18 amino acids. CDR1 and CDR2 from the germline V gene are LNHNV and YYDKDF (reference sequence). With 0 bases removed from V and 1 base from J, the gap between germline ends came to 15 bases. The CDR3 here is CATSRDIPSSMNTGELFF. Written as DNA, the CDR3 is TGTGCCACCAGCAGAGACATACCAAGTTCGATGAACACCGGGGAGCTGTTTTTT.

This clonotype appeared many times. The chain carries TRBV20-1 and TRBJ2-3; 8 nucleotides match TRBD2. Germline values: CDR1 DFQATT, CDR2 SNEGSKA (reference sequence). V trimming: 4 bases; J trimming: 3 bases; junction bases outside the gene matches: 9. CDR3 size: 15 residues. CDR3 coding DNA: TGCAGTGCTAACGGGGGGGGCCTCGAGACAGATACGCAGTATTTT. As protein: CSANGGGLETDTQYF.

This clonotype was observed many times. The rearrangement uses TRBV7-3 and TRBJ1-2; D gene uncertain. Trimming left V 1 base short and J 3 bases short, with 12 bases between. The CDR3 extends over 15 amino acids. Germline values: CDR1 SGHTA, CDR2 FQGTGA. CDR3 amino acids: CASSLRPGGDYGYTF. In DNA, the CDR3 is TGTGCCAGCAGCTTAAGGCCGGGTGGGGACTATGGCTACACCTTC.

In its sample, this clonotype was seen many times. In DNA form, the CDR3 reads TGCAGTGCCCCCGGGACAGGGGGTGCTTCACCCCTCCACTTT. This sequence encodes CSAPGTGGASPLHF. The chain links TRBV20-1 to TRBJ1-6, with 11 nucleotides matching TRBD1. Unmatched junction bases numbered 7, after V lost 6 bases and J lost 9 bases. Germline CDR1 is DFQATT and CDR2 is SNEGSKA (reference sequence). This CDR3 is built from 14 residues.